One sample yielded the 5 T cell receptor beta chains listed below, sequenced in a study of T cell responses to AZD1222 COVID-19 vaccine. Measured with immunoSEQ multiplex PCR; TCRdb has only the in-frame clones, and not every one. The top ten hold roughly 5.4% of the sample, which has roughly 66,000 clones, roughly four fifths seen once. This specimen was peripheral blood, taken on day 0 of AZD1222 vaccination. The source of these receptors is an adult in good health.

The J gene is TRBJ2-2, the V gene TRBV5-4, with D possibly being TRBD1 or TRBD2 (5 bases each). V was cut by 4 bases and J by 0 bases, with 13 bases left in between. The CDR3 is 16 amino acids. Germline V gene lookup returns CDR1 SGHNT and CDR2 YYREEE (reference sequence). As DNA, the CDR3 is TGTGCCAGCAGCCCGGAAGGGACCCCGAACACCGGGGAGCTGTTTTTT. Encoded protein: CASSPEGTPNTGELFF.

The V call is TRBV10-3, the J call TRBJ2-2, with unresolved D. The CDR3 length is 14 residues. V lost 6 bases and J lost 6, with 14 bases in between. CDR1 and CDR2 from the germline V gene are ENHRY and SYGVKD. The CDR3 protein is CAISQDGNAGELFF. The CDR3 nucleotides read TGTGCCATCAGCCAGGATGGTAACGCCGGGGAGCTGTTTTTT.

The chain carries TRBV29-1 and TRBJ2-7, with D perhaps TRBD1 or TRBD2 (5 bases each). The CDR3 has 13 amino acids. V shed 6 bases and J shed 3 bases, with 15 bases lying between them. Germline CDR1 and CDR2: SQVTM and ANQGSEA. CDR3 residues: CSVTGQTVYEQYF. The CDR3 nucleotides read TGCAGCGTCACGGGGCAGACTGTCTACGAGCAGTACTTC.

The chain is built from TRBV6-7 and TRBJ2-7; D is undetermined. TRBV6-7 is flagged as an ORF with uncertain function. V was pared by 8 bases and J by 1 base, with 9 bases between. The CDR3 runs 12 residues. In nucleotides, the CDR3 is TGTGCCAGCCTCCCCTATTCCTACGAGCAGTACTTC. This codes for CASLPYSYEQYF.

The J gene is TRBJ1-1, the V gene TRBV3-1 (or the pseudogene TRBV3-2); TRBD1 matches 9 bases. After removal of 4 bases from V and 5 bases from J, the junction contained 2 bases not matched to a gene. This CDR3 comprises 13 residues. Germline CDR1 is LGHDT and CDR2 is YNNKEL (reference sequence). The CDR3, as DNA: TGTGCCAGCAGCCTGACAGGGGGAACTGAAGCTTTCTTT. Translated, it gives CASSLTGGTEAFF.